This TCR beta chain was sequenced in a study of blood T cell repertoires in COVID-19 (dated by TCRdb to 2020 to 2022). As for the study more broadly: Samples covering the acute and convalescent phases of COVID-19 were provided by collaborators in the United States, Italy and Spain. The repertoires were made available in a free public database intended to serve as a resource for research on the immune response to SARS-CoV-2. Samples were obtained from the ongoing ImmuneRACE study (first 160 participants) and from roughly 1,300 subjects provided by 6 global collaborators. The prospective study material was composed of cDNA or gDNA derived from T cells, B-cell-depleted T cells, or PBMCs. Sample metadata almost always included a de-identified subject ID, COVID-19 status, age in years and sex. The dataset comprised deeply sampled blood TCRbeta repertoires from subjects exposed to, actively infected with, or recovered from COVID-19. Where HLA class I and class II types were available, the types were taken from metadata supplied by the sample provider, not from assay-based typing.

CDR1 and CDR2, looked up from the germline V gene, are SGHRS and YFSETQ. From the cysteine up to the phenylalanine, the CDR3 has a length of 16 residues. Just CDR3 DNA is preserved here, 48 bases in frame from base 1. Ends trimmed: V by 0 bases, J by 5 bases; bases unmatched to a gene: 10. TCRbeta CDR3 regions were amplified from genomic DNA by means of the immunoSEQ Assay, a bias-controlled multiplex PCR. On the authors' methods: Within the assay, amplification of reference gene primers was used to estimate how many nucleated cells each sample contained. Sequence reads were collapsed and filtered to measure the absolute abundance of every unique TCRbeta CDR3 rearrangement. Productive Simpson clonality was computed per sample as the square root of Simpson's diversity index over productive rearrangements. This immuneACCESS table, as held by TCRdb, lists in-frame sequences with V and J called but not all clones. Of the missing ones, under half trace to an unresolved V gene in checked studies; the others have no known cause. V, J and clone size derive from that table, while D and trimming were established from the DNA sequence. This sample is represented by some 80,000 clones; roughly four fifths of them were singletons. The top ten clonotypes cover 7% to 9.5% of the sample.

A remark on this clone: This receptor's antigen is unknown. No much larger clonotype is one base removed from it; base qualities were not supplied.

The collaborating institutions used their own protocols to collect whole blood in K2EDTA tubes. Collaborator samples were shipped for TCRbeta analysis as frozen whole blood, isolated PBMCs, or DNA extracted from either sample type. What the study reported, not specific to this receptor: How much clinical and demographic metadata was included differed by source and by participant, and the metadata was provided uncurated.

The chain employs TRBV5-1 and TRBJ1-1; TRBD1 lines up with 7 middle nucleotides. The clonotype comes from a human donor in a cohort sampled during active COVID-19. The sample was peripheral blood. For the CDR3, the sequence is CASSLAVQGELTEAFF. The nucleotide sequence is TGCGCCAGCAGCTTGGCCGTCCAGGGGGAGTTGACTGAAGCTTTCTTT.